A single T cell receptor (beta chain) is shown here with its context. The antigen is unknown. Since a much larger clone is just one base distant, this may be a read error. This entry is derived from a study of tumor-infiltrating lymphocytes in primary liver carcinoma. Study summary: All lesions had stage T1-T3 N0M0 and about 4.2 to 10 cm widths. The study, taken as a whole, reports: Tumor tissue displayed a significantly greater top-250-clone fraction than blood (p = 0.039). Researchers found tumor-adjacent and tumor-blood pairs overlapped less than tumor region pairs.

Unsorted whole blood supplied the blood RNA, and germline DNA was isolated too. Approximately 4 milliliters of peripheral blood were drawn preoperatively. With a constant-region primer, TCR beta cDNA was made from 450 to 650 ng of total RNA. Three nested multiplex PCR rounds, a slightly modified ARM-PCR, produced the libraries for TCR beta. TRBV1-TRBV30 forward primers paired with a C-beta reverse primer were used in the first two PCR rounds, which ran approximately 10 cycles each. Each CDR3 protein gets one entry after TCRdb re-called the multiplex PCR reads with MiXCR. The sample yields 330,000 or so distinct CDR3 sequences, 65% seen once. Germline V gives CDR1 ENHRY, CDR2 SYGVKD. Trimming took 6 bases from V and 0 from J, leaving 10 bases between them. The CDR3 is 14 amino acids.

This clonotype was sampled from a man between 40 and 49 years old with primary liver carcinoma and hepatitis B virus infection. The chain recombines TRBV10-3 with TRBJ2-3; no definite D call. Material: peripheral blood. CDR3 sequence reads: CAIRCPRSTDTQYF. CDR3 bases: TGTGCCATCAGATGTCCACGTAGCACAGATACGCAGTATTTT.